This TCR beta chain was recovered during a study of siplizumab effects on memory and regulatory T cells. Germline V CDR1 and CDR2: SGHTA, FQGNSA. The CDR3 extends over 12 amino acids. Trimming cost V 5 bases and J 3 bases, with 5 bases left between them. Regarding the study as a whole: Relative to controls at 26.9%, mappable alloreactive CD4+ clones exhibited a mean Treg-derived proportion of around 65% with siplizumab. Unstimulated subsets contained matches for only a minor fraction of alloreactive clones.

With regard to this clone: Antigen: not known.

Per individual sample, some 10^5 TCR templates were assayed. The table came from immunoSEQ multiplex PCR; TCRdb's copy has only in-frame clones and leaves some out. Of roughly 110,000 clones listed, 93% are singletons. The sequence was collected from a human donor in good health. The specimen sequenced was non-Treg CD4+ T cells sorted from blood. The gene calls are TRBV7-2 and TRBJ1-5; D not resolved. The CDR3 spells CASSPPNQPQHF. Written as DNA, the CDR3 is TGTGCCAGCAGCCCGCCCAATCAGCCCCAGCATTTT.